A selection of T cell receptor beta chains follows, all from one sample in a study of blood T cell repertoires in COVID-19. Method: immunoSEQ multiplex PCR; TCRdb's copy keeps in-frame clones and lacks some. The repertoire has hundreds of thousands of clones, around 87% of them found once; the top ten carry about 1.2%. Sequenced sample: peripheral blood. The receptors were sampled from a man aged 65 to 85 with acute or convalescent COVID-19. The CDR3 runs from the conserved cysteine through the conserved F or W. D genes are given only for firm matches. Some rows have no size entry. The others give once, few or many, or a class for an expanded clone.

clone size: NA
V gene: TRBV28
J gene: TRBJ1-6
D gene: NA
CDR3 DNA: TGTGCCAGCAGTTTACGGGCAGGGAATTCACCCCTCCACTTT
CDR3 protein: CASSLRAGNSPLHF

clone size: NA
V gene: TRBV9
J gene: TRBJ2-3
D gene: TRBD2
CDR3 DNA: TGTGCCAGCAGCGTTACTAGCGGGAGTATTGGAGATACGCAGTATTTT
CDR3 protein: CASSVTSGSIGDTQYF

clone size: NA
V gene: TRBV20-1
J gene: TRBJ2-7
D gene: NA
CDR3 DNA: TGCAGCGGGGATCACATATACAAGCAGTACTTC
CDR3 protein: CSGDHIYKQYF

clone size: NA
V gene: TRBV6-5
J gene: TRBJ1-6
D gene: NA
CDR3 DNA: TGTGCCAGCAGTTACTCGATTAGCGGTAATTCACCCCTCCACTTT
CDR3 protein: CASSYSISGNSPLHF

clone size: NA
V gene: TRBV24-1
J gene: TRBJ2-1
D gene: TRBD2
CDR3 DNA: TGTGCCACCAGTGCCCCACTAGCGGGGGCGGTGGGCAATGAGCAGTTCTTC
CDR3 protein: CATSAPLAGAVGNEQFF

clone size: few
V gene: TRBV7-2
J gene: TRBJ2-5
D gene: NA
CDR3 DNA: TGTGCCAGCAGCTTAGCCGGCCCGTCGTCGGGGTGGGAGACCCAGTACTTC
CDR3 protein: CASSLAGPSSGWETQYF

clone size: once
V gene: TRBV18
J gene: TRBJ1-1
D gene: TRBD1
CDR3 DNA: TGTGCCAGCTCACCGACAGGGCAGACTGAAGCTTTCTTT
CDR3 protein: CASSPTGQTEAFF

clone size: NA
V gene: TRBV9
J gene: TRBJ2-7
D gene: NA
CDR3 DNA: TGTGCCAGCAGCCCGGGCCGGGACAAAGGCTACGAGCAGTACTTC
CDR3 protein: CASSPGRDKGYEQYF

clone size: NA
V gene: TRBV20-1
J gene: TRBJ2-5
D gene: NA
CDR3 DNA: TGCAGTGCTAGTTGGAGGGGTGGAGGGGAAGAGACCCAGTACTTC
CDR3 protein: CSASWRGGGEETQYF

clone size: NA
V gene: TRBV28
J gene: TRBJ2-6
D gene: NA
CDR3 DNA: TGTGCCAGCAAACCGGGACACCTTAAATCAGGGGCCAACGTCCTGACTTTC
CDR3 protein: CASKPGHLKSGANVLTF

clone size: NA
V gene: TRBV6-1
J gene: TRBJ1-4
D gene: TRBD1
CDR3 DNA: TGTGCCAGCAGTGAATATAGGGGGCGGAATGAAAAACTGTTTTTT
CDR3 protein: CASSEYRGRNEKLFF

clone size: NA
V gene: TRBV11-2
J gene: TRBJ2-1
D gene: TRBD2
CDR3 DNA: TGTGCCACCACCGGGAGGCCCGGGTTAGATGAGCAGTTCTTC
CDR3 protein: CATTGRPGLDEQFF

clone size: NA
V gene: TRBV7-8
J gene: TRBJ2-3
D gene: TRBD2
CDR3 DNA: TGTGCCAGCAGCCGATTCGGGGGGGTGGATACGCAGTATTTT
CDR3 protein: CASSRFGGVDTQYF

clone size: NA
V gene: TRBV24-1
J gene: TRBJ2-6
D gene: NA
CDR3 DNA: TGTGCCACCAGTGACGCCAGCTCTGGGGCCAACGTCCTGACTTTC
CDR3 protein: CATSDASSGANVLTF

clone size: NA
V gene: TRBV7-9
J gene: TRBJ2-7
D gene: TRBD2
CDR3 DNA: TGTGCCAGCAGCTTAGCGTTAATAGCGGGGGGGCTAAACGAGCAGTACTTC
CDR3 protein: CASSLALIAGGLNEQYF

clone size: NA
V gene: TRBV9
J gene: TRBJ2-1
D gene: TRBD2
CDR3 DNA: TGTGCCAGCAGCGTAGGACTAGCGGGAGGGCGCAATGAGCAGTTCTTC
CDR3 protein: CASSVGLAGGRNEQFF

clone size: few
V gene: TRBV7-9
J gene: TRBJ1-4
D gene: NA
CDR3 DNA: TGTGCCAGCAGCCGGGTCAGGGGTCTTACTAATGAAAAACTGTTTTTT
CDR3 protein: CASSRVRGLTNEKLFF

clone size: NA
V gene: TRBV29-1
J gene: TRBJ1-1
D gene: NA
CDR3 DNA: TGCAGCGACATAGACAGGTCTGAAGCTTTCTTT
CDR3 protein: CSDIDRSEAFF

clone size: NA
V gene: TRBV30
J gene: TRBJ2-1
D gene: TRBD1
CDR3 DNA: TGTGCCTGGAGTGTACGGGGCAGGGGGACTGAGCAGTTCTTC
CDR3 protein: CAWSVRGRGTEQFF

clone size: NA
V gene: TRBV30
J gene: TRBJ1-3
D gene: TRBD1
CDR3 DNA: TGTGCCTGGAGTCTCGGTGGGACAGGGGGAAACACCATATATTTT
CDR3 protein: CAWSLGGTGGNTIYF

clone size: once
V gene: TRBV10-3
J gene: TRBJ1-6
D gene: TRBD1
CDR3 DNA: TGTGCCACCGGGTGGGGGACAGATAATTCACCCCTCCACTTT
CDR3 protein: CATGWGTDNSPLHF

clone size: NA
V gene: TRBV3-1/TRBV3-2
J gene: TRBJ1-2
D gene: NA
CDR3 DNA: TGTGCCAGCAGCCAAGGCAGTTACTATGGCTACACCTTC
CDR3 protein: CASSQGSYYGYTF

clone size: NA
V gene: TRBV24-1
J gene: TRBJ2-7
D gene: TRBD2
CDR3 DNA: TGTGCCACCAGTGCAAAGACTAGCCGCGAGCAGTACTTC
CDR3 protein: CATSAKTSREQYF

clone size: NA
V gene: TRBV4-3
J gene: TRBJ1-5
D gene: NA
CDR3 DNA: TGCGCCAGCAGCCAAGATCACAGGGCCAATCAGCCCCAGCATTTT
CDR3 protein: CASSQDHRANQPQHF